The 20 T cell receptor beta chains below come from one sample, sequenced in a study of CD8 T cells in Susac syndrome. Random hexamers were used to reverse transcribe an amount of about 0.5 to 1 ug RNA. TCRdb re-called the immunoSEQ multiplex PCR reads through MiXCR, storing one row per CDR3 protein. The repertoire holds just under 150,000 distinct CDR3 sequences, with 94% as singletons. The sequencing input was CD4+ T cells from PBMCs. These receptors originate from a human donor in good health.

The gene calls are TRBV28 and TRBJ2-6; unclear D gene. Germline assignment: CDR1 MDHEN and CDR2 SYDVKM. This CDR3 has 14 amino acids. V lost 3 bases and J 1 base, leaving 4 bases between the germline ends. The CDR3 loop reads CASSFNSGANVLTF. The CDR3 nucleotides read TGTGCCAGCAGTTTTAATTCTGGGGCCAACGTCCTGACTTTC.

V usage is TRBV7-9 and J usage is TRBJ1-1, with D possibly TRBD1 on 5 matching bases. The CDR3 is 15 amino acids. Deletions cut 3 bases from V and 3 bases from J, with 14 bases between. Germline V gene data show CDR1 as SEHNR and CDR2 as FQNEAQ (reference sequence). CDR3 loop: CASSFPREADTEAFF. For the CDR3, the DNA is TGTGCCAGCAGCTTTCCCAGGGAGGCGGACACTGAAGCTTTCTTT.

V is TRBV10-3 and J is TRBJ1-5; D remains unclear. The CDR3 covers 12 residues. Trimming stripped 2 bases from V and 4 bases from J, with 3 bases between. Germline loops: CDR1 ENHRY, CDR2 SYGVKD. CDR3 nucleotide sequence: TGTGCCATCAGTGAGGCGAATCAGCCCCAGCATTTT. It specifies CAISEANQPQHF.

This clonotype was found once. The CDR3 nucleotides are TGTGCCACCAGTCCTAGCGGGAGTTTTGGCAATGAGCAGTTCTTC. Translating gives CATSPSGSFGNEQFF. The gene calls are TRBV15 and TRBJ2-1; TRBD2 matches at 10 bases. V was pared by 6 bases and J by 6 bases, with 8 bases of the junction left unmatched. Germline-derived CDR1 and CDR2 are LNHNV and YYDKDF (reference sequence). This CDR3 contains 15 residues.

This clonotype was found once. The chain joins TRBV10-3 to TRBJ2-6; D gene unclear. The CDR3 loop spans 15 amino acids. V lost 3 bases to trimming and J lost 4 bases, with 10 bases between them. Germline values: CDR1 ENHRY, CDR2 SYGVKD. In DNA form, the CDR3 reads TGTGCCATCAGTGAACTCGGCGACGGGGCCAACGTCCTGACTTTC. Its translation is CAISELGDGANVLTF.

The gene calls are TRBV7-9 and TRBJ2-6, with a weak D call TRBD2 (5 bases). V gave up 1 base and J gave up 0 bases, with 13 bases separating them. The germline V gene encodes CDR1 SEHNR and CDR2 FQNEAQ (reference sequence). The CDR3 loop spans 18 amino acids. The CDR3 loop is CASSLGLVGSSGANVLTF. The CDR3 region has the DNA TGTGCCAGCAGCTTAGGGTTAGTTGGGAGCTCTGGGGCCAACGTCCTGACTTTC.

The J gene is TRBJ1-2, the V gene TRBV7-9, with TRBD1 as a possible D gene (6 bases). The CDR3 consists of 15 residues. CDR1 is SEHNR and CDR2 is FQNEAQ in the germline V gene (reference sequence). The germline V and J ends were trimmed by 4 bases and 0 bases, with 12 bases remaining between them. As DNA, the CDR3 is TGTGCCAGCAGCTCGTGGGACAAGTCTAACTATGGCTACACCTTC. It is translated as CASSSWDKSNYGYTF.

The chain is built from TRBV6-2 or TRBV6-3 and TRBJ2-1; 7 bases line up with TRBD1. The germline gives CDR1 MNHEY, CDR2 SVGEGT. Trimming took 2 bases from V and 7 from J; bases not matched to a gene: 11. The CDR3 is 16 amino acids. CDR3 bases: TGTGCCAGCAGTTACACCCCCGGGACAGCGGAGAATGAGCAGTTCTTC. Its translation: CASSYTPGTAENEQFF.

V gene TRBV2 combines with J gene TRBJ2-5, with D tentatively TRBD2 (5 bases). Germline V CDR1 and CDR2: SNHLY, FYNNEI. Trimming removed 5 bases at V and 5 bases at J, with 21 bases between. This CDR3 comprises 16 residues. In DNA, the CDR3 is TGTGCCAGCAGTTCCTTCGAAGCGGCTGTGGGTGAGACCCAGTACTTC. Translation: CASSSFEAAVGETQYF.

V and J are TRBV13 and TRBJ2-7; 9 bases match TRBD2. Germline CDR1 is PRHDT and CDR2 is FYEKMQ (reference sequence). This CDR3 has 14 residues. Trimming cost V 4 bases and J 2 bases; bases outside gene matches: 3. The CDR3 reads CASSSSGTTYEQYF. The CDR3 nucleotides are TGTGCCAGCAGCTCTAGCGGGACAACCTACGAGCAGTACTTC.

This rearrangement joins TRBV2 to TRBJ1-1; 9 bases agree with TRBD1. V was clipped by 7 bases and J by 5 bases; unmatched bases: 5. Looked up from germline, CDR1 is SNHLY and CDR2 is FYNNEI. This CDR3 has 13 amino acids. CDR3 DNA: TGTGCCAGCAAGACAGGGGGTGGGACTGAAGCTTTCTTT. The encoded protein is CASKTGGGTEAFF. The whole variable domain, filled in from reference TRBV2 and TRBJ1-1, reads EPEVTQTPSHQVTQMGQEVILRCVPISNHLYFYWYRQILGQKVEFLVSFYNNEISEKSEIFDDQFSVERPDGSNFTLKIRSTKLEDSAMYFCASKTGGGTEAFFGQGTRLTVV.

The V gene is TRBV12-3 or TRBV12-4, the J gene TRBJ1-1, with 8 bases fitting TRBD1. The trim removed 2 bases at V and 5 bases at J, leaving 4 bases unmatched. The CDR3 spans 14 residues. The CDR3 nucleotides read TGTGCCAGCAGTTTAACAGGGGGAATTACTGAAGCTTTCTTT. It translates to CASSLTGGITEAFF.

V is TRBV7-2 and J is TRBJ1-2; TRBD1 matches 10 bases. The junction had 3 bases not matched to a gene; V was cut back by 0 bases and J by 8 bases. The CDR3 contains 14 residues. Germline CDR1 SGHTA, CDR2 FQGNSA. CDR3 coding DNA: TGTGCCAGCAGCTTAGCCCGGACAGGGGGAGGCTACACCTTC. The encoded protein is CASSLARTGGGYTF.

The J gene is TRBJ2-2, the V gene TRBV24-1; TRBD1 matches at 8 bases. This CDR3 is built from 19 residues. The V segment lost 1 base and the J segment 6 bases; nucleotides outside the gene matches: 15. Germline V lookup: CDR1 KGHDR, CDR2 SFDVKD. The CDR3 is CATSDFWTGSRADAGELFF. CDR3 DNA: TGTGCCACCAGTGATTTTTGGACAGGGAGTCGAGCAGACGCCGGGGAGCTGTTTTTT.

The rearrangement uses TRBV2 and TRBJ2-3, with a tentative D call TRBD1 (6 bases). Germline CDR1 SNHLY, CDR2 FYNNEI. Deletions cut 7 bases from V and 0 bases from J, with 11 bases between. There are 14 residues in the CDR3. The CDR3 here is CASTDRHSTDTQYF. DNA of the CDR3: TGTGCCAGCACGGACAGACATAGCACAGATACGCAGTATTTT.

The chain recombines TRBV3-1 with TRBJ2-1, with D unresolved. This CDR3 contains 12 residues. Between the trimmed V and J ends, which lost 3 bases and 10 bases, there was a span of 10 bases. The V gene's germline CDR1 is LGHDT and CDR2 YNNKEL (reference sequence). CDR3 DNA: TGTGCCAGCAGCCAGTCCGACCGGGAGCAGTTCTTC. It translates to CASSQSDREQFF.

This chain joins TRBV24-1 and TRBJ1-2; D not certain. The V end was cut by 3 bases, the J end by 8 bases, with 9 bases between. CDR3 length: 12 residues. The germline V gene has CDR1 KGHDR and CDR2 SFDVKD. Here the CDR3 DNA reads TGTGCCACCAGTGATAACCAGAGAGGCTACACCTTC. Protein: CATSDNQRGYTF.

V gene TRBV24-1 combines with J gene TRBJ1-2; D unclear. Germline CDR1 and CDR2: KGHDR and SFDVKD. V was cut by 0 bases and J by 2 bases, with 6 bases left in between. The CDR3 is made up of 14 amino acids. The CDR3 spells CATSDLLLNYGYTF. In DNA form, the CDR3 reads TGTGCCACCAGTGATTTGTTACTCAACTATGGCTACACCTTC.

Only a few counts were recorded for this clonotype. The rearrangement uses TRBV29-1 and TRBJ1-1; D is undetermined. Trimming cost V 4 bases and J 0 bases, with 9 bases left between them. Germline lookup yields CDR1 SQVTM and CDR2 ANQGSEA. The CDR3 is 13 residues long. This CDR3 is CSVASLMNTEAFF. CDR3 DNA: TGCAGCGTTGCCAGTCTCATGAACACTGAAGCTTTCTTT.

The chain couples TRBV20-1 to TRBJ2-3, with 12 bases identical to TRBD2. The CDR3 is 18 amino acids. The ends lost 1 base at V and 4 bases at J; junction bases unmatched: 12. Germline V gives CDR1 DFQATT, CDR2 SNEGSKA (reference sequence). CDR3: CSARGGGGLAGIPDTQYF. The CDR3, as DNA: TGCAGTGCTAGAGGAGGAGGAGGACTAGCGGGAATTCCAGATACGCAGTATTTT.